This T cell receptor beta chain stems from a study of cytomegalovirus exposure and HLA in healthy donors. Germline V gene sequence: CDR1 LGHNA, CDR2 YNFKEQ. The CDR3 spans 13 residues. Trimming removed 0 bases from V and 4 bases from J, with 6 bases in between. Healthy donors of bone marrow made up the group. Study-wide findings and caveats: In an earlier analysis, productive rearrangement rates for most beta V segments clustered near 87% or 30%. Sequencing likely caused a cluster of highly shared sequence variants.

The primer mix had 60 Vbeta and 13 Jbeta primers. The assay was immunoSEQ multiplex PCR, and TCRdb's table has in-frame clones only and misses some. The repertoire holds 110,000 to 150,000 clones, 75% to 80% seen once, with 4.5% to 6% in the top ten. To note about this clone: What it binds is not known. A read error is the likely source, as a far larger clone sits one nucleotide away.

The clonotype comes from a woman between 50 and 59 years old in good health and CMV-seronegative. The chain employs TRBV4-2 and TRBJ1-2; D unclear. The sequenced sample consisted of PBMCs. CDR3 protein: CASSQENSYGYTF. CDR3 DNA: TGTGCCAGCAGCCAAGAAAACAGCTATGGCTACACCTTC.